Listed here are 10 T cell receptor beta chains from one sample, sequenced in a study of shared clonotypes between healthy human individuals. Assay: immunoSEQ multiplex PCR; the TCRdb copy retains only in-frame clones and omits some. The sample gives 2 million to 2.5 million clones, more than 85% of which show up once; 0.35% to 0.45% is in the top ten. Material for sequencing was naive CD4+ T cells from PBMCs. Noted subset: CD45RA+ positively selected. The receptors derive from a man between 18 and 35 years old in good health. Some clones in this sample may be carry-over from other donors' samples.

This chain uses TRBV7-2 with TRBJ1-2; D is unresolved. Germline V gene sequence: CDR1 SGHTA, CDR2 FQGNSA. CDR3 length: 14 amino acids. V lost 0 bases to trimming and J lost 3 bases, with 8 bases between them. The CDR3 reads CASSLARQDYGYTF. CDR3 sequence (DNA): TGTGCCAGCAGCTTAGCGCGGCAAGACTATGGCTACACCTTC.

This sequence joins TRBV27 and TRBJ2-7; 8 bases agree with TRBD2. After removal of 2 bases from V and 5 bases from J, the junction contained 11 bases not matched to a gene. Germline CDR1 and CDR2: MNHEY and SMNVEV (reference sequence). This CDR3 contains 16 residues. The CDR3 is CASSLRFGFGRDEQYF. DNA of the CDR3: TGTGCCAGCAGTTTAAGGTTTGGTTTCGGGAGGGACGAGCAGTACTTC.

The chain combines TRBV7-9 with TRBJ2-3, with D unclear. Germline CDR1 SEHNR, CDR2 FQNEAQ (reference sequence). V gave up 4 bases and J gave up 9 bases, with 11 bases separating them. The CDR3 is made up of 12 amino acids. The CDR3 is CASSSTRFTQYF. The CDR3 DNA sequence: TGTGCCAGCAGCTCGACCCGTTTCACGCAGTATTTT.

This chain joins TRBV5-4 and TRBJ2-1; D gene uncertain. The CDR3 is 15 residues long. The germline V gene has CDR1 SGHNT and CDR2 YYREEE (reference sequence). V dropped 7 bases and J dropped 0 bases, with 14 bases sitting between them. Here the CDR3 DNA reads TGTGCCAGCCGGCCTGGGGTAAGCTCCTACAATGAGCAGTTCTTC. Amino acid sequence: CASRPGVSSYNEQFF.

V usage is TRBV5-6 and J usage is TRBJ1-2; TRBD1 matches at 10 bases. J was trimmed by 2 bases and V by 4 bases; bases with no gene match: 5. Germline assignment: CDR1 SGHDT and CDR2 YYEEEE. CDR3 size: 15 residues. The CDR3 bases are TGTGCCAGCAGCCTTGGGACAGGGGAAAACTATGGCTACACCTTC. Amino acid sequence: CASSLGTGENYGYTF.

The V call is TRBV7-2, the J call TRBJ2-3; D is undetermined. CDR1 SGHTA and CDR2 FQGNSA come from the germline V gene. Trimming pared 5 bases from V and 4 bases from J, leaving 19 bases between. The length of the CDR3 is 16 residues. As DNA, the CDR3 is TGTGCCAGCAGCCTTTCGACGTCCCCCGGCGCAGATACGCAGTATTTT. Its protein product is CASSLSTSPGADTQYF.

The chain couples TRBV6-1 to TRBJ2-1; possible D gene TRBD2, 5 bases. Germline V lookup: CDR1 MNHNS, CDR2 SASEGT. The CDR3 is 16 residues long. V lost 4 bases to trimming and J lost 0 bases, with 13 bases between them. The CDR3 here is CASSGRTPSSYNEQFF. The CDR3 DNA reads as TGTGCCAGCAGTGGGAGGACCCCCAGCTCCTACAATGAGCAGTTCTTC.

The V and J genes are TRBV20-1 and TRBJ2-1; D remains ambiguous. The CDR3 runs to 11 residues. The ends were cut back, 2 bases at V and 10 bases at J, with 9 bases in the middle. The germline V gene encodes CDR1 DFQATT and CDR2 SNEGSKA (reference sequence). CDR3 residues: CSARYILEQFF. The DNA for the CDR3 is TGCAGTGCTAGATACATCCTGGAGCAGTTCTTC.

The sample holds a few counts of this clone. Different DNA sequences within this sample yield the same CDR3. J is TRBJ1-5 and V is TRBV30; D remains ambiguous. This CDR3 comprises 13 residues. V lost 1 base, J lost 2 bases, and 6 bases lay in between. Looked up from germline, CDR1 is GTSNPN and CDR2 is SVGIG (reference sequence). CDR3 nucleotides: TGTGCCTGGAGTGGTGGAGGCAATCAGCCCCAGCATTTT. Amino acids: CAWSGGGNQPQHF.

This clone was recorded once. This chain joins TRBV19 and TRBJ1-2, with 7 nucleotides matching TRBD1. Per the germline V gene, CDR1 is LNHDA and CDR2 is SQIVND (reference sequence). Trimming cost V 6 bases and J 5 bases; bases outside gene matches: 3. The CDR3 spans 12 residues. Here the CDR3 reads CASRRDRYGYTF. The CDR3 nucleotides are TGTGCCAGTAGGAGGGACAGATATGGCTACACCTTC.